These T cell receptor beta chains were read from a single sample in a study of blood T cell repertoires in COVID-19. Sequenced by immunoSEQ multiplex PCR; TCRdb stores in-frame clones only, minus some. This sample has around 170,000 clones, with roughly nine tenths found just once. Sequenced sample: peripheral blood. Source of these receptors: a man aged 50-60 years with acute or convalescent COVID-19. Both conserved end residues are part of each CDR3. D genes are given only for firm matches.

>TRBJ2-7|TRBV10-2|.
CASSLLPGYEQYF
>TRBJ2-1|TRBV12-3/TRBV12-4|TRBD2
CASRRSGGAVQFF
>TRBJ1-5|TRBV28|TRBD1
CASSSGQIHPRRPQHF
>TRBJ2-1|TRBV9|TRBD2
CASSIQAGGVGNEQFF
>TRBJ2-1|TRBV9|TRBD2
CASSLSGQREGNEQFF
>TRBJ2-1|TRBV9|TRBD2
CASSATSGRNWGSYNEQFF
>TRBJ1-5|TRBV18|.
CASSRTDNQPQHF
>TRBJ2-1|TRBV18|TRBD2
CASSPPLGAGAPREQFF
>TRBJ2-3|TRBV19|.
CASSIVGALADTQYF
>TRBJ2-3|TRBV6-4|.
CASSDRLVGLPGTDTQYF
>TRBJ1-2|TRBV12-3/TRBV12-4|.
CASSLIRDYGYTF
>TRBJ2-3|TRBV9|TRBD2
CASSALSAGTDTQYF
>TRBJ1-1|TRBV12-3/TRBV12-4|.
CASSPGGGAEAFF
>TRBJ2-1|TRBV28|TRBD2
CASRLGLAGDEQFF
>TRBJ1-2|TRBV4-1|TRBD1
CASSQWLGQGARGYTF
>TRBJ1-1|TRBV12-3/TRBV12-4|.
CASSLGQNTEAFF
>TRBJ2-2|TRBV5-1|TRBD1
CASRAFLGQLGDGELFF
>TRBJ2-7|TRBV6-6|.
CASSPPTDPKQYF
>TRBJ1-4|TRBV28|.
CASSWGTSRDEKLFF
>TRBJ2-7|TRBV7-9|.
CASSLGPEDEQYF